This entry concerns a single T cell receptor beta chain. This sample was included in a study of blood T cell repertoires in COVID-19. Study-wide background: The samples span acute and convalescent COVID-19 from the United States, Italy and Spain.

The assay was immunoSEQ multiplex PCR, and TCRdb's table has in-frame clones only and misses some. The sample includes 180,000 or so clones, approximately 83% seen only once; the top ten take 9.5% to 13%. CDR1 SQVTM and CDR2 ANQGSEA come from the germline V gene. CDR3 length: 13 residues. V lost 6 bases, J lost 2 bases, and 6 bases stayed unmatched. The source is a human donor with active or convalescent COVID-19. The donor label of this sample is uncertain. What was sequenced was peripheral blood. V gene TRBV29-1 combines with J gene TRBJ2-5, with 7 bases aligning to TRBD2. In DNA, the CDR3 is TGCAGCGTGGGGACGGGGGGACAAGAGACCCAGTACTTC. Its translation is CSVGTGGQETQYF.